The 24 T cell receptor beta chains below all came from one sample that was sequenced in a study of cytomegalovirus exposure and HLA in healthy donors (dated by TCRdb to about 2017). Libraries were constructed by the immunoSEQ multiplex PCR assay. For the multiplex PCR, a mixture combining 60 forward primers for TCR Vbeta segments and 13 reverse primers for TCR Jbeta segments was used. Entries here come from immuneACCESS through TCRdb and include only in-frame sequences with V and J called. Some clones fail to appear in such tables; in the studies checked, an unresolved V gene covers under half of the shortfall, and the cause of the remainder is unknown. The sample data list about 170,000 clones, and 70% to 90% of these were observed just once. Over 2% of the sample rests with the top ten. Sequences were obtained from PBMCs. These receptors came from a man between 25 and 39 years old in good health and CMV-seropositive.

The chain has TRBV5-4 and TRBJ2-2; the match to TRBD2 covers 11 bases. CDR1 is SGHNT and CDR2 is YYREEE in the germline V gene (reference sequence). This CDR3 is 16 amino acids long. Losses at the gene ends were 4 bases for V and 6 bases for J; bases not matched to a gene: 8. Written as DNA, the CDR3 is TGTGCCAGCAGCCCGGCGACTAGCGGGATCTCCGGGGAGCTGTTTTTT. Residues: CASSPATSGISGELFF.

V and J are TRBV6-5 and TRBJ1-2; D is unclear. Germline-derived CDR1 and CDR2 are MNHEY and SVGAGI. This CDR3 is 13 amino acids long. V shed 6 bases and J shed 8 bases, with 16 bases lying between them. CDR3 amino acids: CASRTDTTRGYTF. In DNA, the CDR3 is TGTGCCAGCAGAACCGACACCACAAGGGGCTACACCTTC.

The chain has TRBV14 and TRBJ2-3; 8 bases map to TRBD1. J gave up 4 bases and V 1 base, and 4 bases lay outside the gene matches. Germline loops: CDR1 SGHDN, CDR2 FVKESK. The CDR3 totals 15 residues. CDR3 in DNA: TGTGCCAGCAGCCAAGTAAGGACAGGGCCAGATACGCAGTATTTT. Its protein is CASSQVRTGPDTQYF.

This clone was seen more than once but under ten times. The chain combines TRBV4-2 with TRBJ2-1; 9 bases match TRBD2. Per germline, CDR1 LGHNA and CDR2 YNFKEQ. CDR3 length equals 14 residues. Trimming at V came to 3 bases and at J to 8 bases, leaving 5 bases not matched to a gene. The CDR3 DNA follows: TGTGCCAGCAGCCAGAGGACTAGCGACGATGAGCAGTTCTTC. The encoded protein is CASSQRTSDDEQFF.

The V call is TRBV27, the J call TRBJ2-7; 9 bases agree with TRBD2. The CDR3 loop spans 15 amino acids. Germline-derived CDR1 and CDR2 are MNHEY and SMNVEV (reference sequence). V gave up 7 bases and J gave up 5 bases; unmatched junction bases: 12. The CDR3 spells CASTLSAGGHHEQYV. The CDR3 DNA is TGTGCCAGCACCCTGTCGGCGGGAGGGCATCACGAGCAGTACGTC.

V is TRBV7-9 and J is TRBJ1-3; 8 bases line up with TRBD1. V gave up 5 bases and J gave up 3 bases; unmatched junction bases: 6. The CDR3 is 15 amino acids. CDR1 and CDR2 from the germline V gene are SEHNR and FQNEAQ (reference sequence). The CDR3: CASSKGQGDGNTIYF. Here the CDR3 DNA reads TGTGCCAGCAGCAAAGGACAGGGAGATGGAAACACCATATATTTT.

The chain links TRBV29-1 to TRBJ2-3; TRBD2 matches at 9 bases. The V gene end was trimmed by 8 bases and the J gene end by 2 bases; junction bases not matched to a gene: 11. The CDR3 contains 15 residues. Germline CDR1 SQVTM, CDR2 ANQGSEA. The DNA for the CDR3 is TGCAGCCATGGGGCTAGCGGGACAGACACAGATACGCAGTATTTT. Translation: CSHGASGTDTDTQYF.

The CDR3 here is CASSFGLGQGFGTEAFF. DNA for the CDR3: TGTGCCAGCAGTTTCGGGCTGGGACAGGGGTTTGGCACTGAAGCTTTCTTT. The chain joins TRBV27 to TRBJ1-1; 10 positions agree with TRBD1. V dropped 3 bases and J dropped 4; count of bases not matched to a gene: 11. The germline V gene has CDR1 MNHEY and CDR2 SMNVEV (reference sequence). CDR3 length equals 17 residues.

This chain links TRBV18 with TRBJ1-2; 9 bases are shared with TRBD1. The CDR3 is 15 residues long. CDR1 and CDR2 from the germline V gene are KGHSH and LQKENI. V lost 4 bases to trimming and J lost 6 bases; unmatched junction nucleotides: 9. As DNA, the CDR3 is TGTGCCAGCTCACTACGGGTGGACAGGGGCGATGGCTACACCTTC. It encodes CASSLRVDRGDGYTF.

This clone was counted a single time. This chain joins TRBV7-3 and TRBJ2-1, with TRBD2 identical over 14 bases. The CDR3 has 15 residues. V lost 6 bases and J lost 8; bases outside the gene matches: 6. Germline V gene sequence: CDR1 SGHTA, CDR2 FQGTGA. The DNA for the CDR3 is TGTGCCAGCAGTGTGACTAGCGGGAGGGTCGATGAGCAGTTCTTC. It is translated as CASSVTSGRVDEQFF.

The chain uses TRBV6-5 and TRBJ1-1, with TRBD1 as a possible D gene (5 bases). Trimming removed 0 bases at V and 4 bases at J, with 12 bases between. This CDR3 is 15 amino acids long. CDR1 MNHEY and CDR2 SVGAGI come from the germline V gene. The CDR3 reads CASSYSIRVGTEAFF. In nucleotides, the CDR3 is TGTGCCAGCAGTTACTCGATCAGGGTTGGCACTGAAGCTTTCTTT.

Notes on this clone: Additional DNA sequences in this sample encode the identical CDR3. The chain couples TRBV27 to TRBJ2-3; 10 bases match TRBD2. The germline V gene encodes CDR1 MNHEY and CDR2 SMNVEV (reference sequence). CDR3 length: 14 amino acids. V shed 4 bases, J shed 3 bases, and the junction held 1 base outside the gene matches. CDR3 DNA: TGTGCCAGCAGTTGGACTAGCGGTACAGATACGCAGTATTTT. This translates into CASSWTSGTDTQYF.

The chain links TRBV30 to TRBJ1-2; TRBD1 aligns across 8 bases. V dropped 5 bases and J dropped 2; count of bases not matched to a gene: 7. The germline V gene encodes CDR1 GTSNPN and CDR2 SVGIG (reference sequence). The CDR3 totals 14 residues. The CDR3 DNA is TGTGCCTGGTTGGACAGGGCGATCAACTATGGCTACACCTTC. This translates into CAWLDRAINYGYTF.

The rearrangement joins TRBV7-3 to TRBJ2-6, with 9 bases that match TRBD1. The CDR3 is 18 residues long. Trimming took 5 bases from V and 1 from J; bases not matched to a gene: 9. The germline CDR1 and CDR2 sequences are SGHTA and FQGTGA. Here the CDR3 DNA reads TGTGCCAGCAGCCTGAGGCCGGGACAGGGTTCTGGGGCCAACGTCCTGACTTTC. Protein: CASSLRPGQGSGANVLTF.

DNA of the CDR3: TGCGCCAGCAGCCAAGAATCCGGGACTTCCAATTCACCCCTCCACTTT. Its translation: CASSQESGTSNSPLHF. The V and J genes are TRBV4-1 and TRBJ1-6, with D possibly matching TRBD1 (5 bases). The germline gives CDR1 MGHRA, CDR2 YSYEKL. The CDR3 sequence is 16 residues long. Between the trimmed V and J ends, which lost 0 bases and 7 bases, there was a span of 13 bases.

The rearrangement uses TRBV5-4 and TRBJ2-1; 8 nucleotides match TRBD2. The CDR3 totals 15 residues. The germline V gene encodes CDR1 SGHNT and CDR2 YYREEE (reference sequence). V shed 0 bases, J shed 3 bases, and the junction held 2 bases outside the gene matches. In DNA form, the CDR3 reads TGTGCCAGCAGCTTGGCTGGGACTAGCTACAATGAGCAGTTCTTC. It encodes CASSLAGTSYNEQFF.

For this clone: Within the sample, other DNA sequences also encode this same CDR3. V usage is TRBV10-3 and J usage is TRBJ1-4; 8 positions match TRBD1. Germline CDR1 and CDR2: ENHRY and SYGVKD. V lost 9 bases to trimming and J lost 2 bases; unmatched junction nucleotides: 2. The CDR3 is 13 amino acids. The CDR3 is CAISGGTNEKLFF. CDR3 DNA: TGTGCCATTTCAGGGGGCACTAATGAAAAACTGTTTTTT.

The rearrangement links TRBV9 to TRBJ2-3; 8 bases fit TRBD2. The CDR3 is 16 residues long. CDR1 and CDR2 (germline): SGDLS, YYNGEE. Germline trimming cut 0 bases from V and 0 bases from J; bases unmatched to any gene: 3. CDR3 residues: CASSVVGGRSTDTQYF. For the CDR3, the DNA is TGTGCCAGCAGCGTAGTCGGCGGGAGGAGCACAGATACGCAGTATTTT.

DNA of the CDR3: TGTGCCAGCCCAGAAGACACATACGAGCAGTACTTC. It yields the protein CASPEDTYEQYF. The chain is built from TRBV18 and TRBJ2-7; D gene uncertain. Trimming took off 8 bases at V and 4 bases at J, with 12 bases between the two ends. Per the germline V gene, CDR1 is KGHSH and CDR2 is LQKENI. The CDR3 extends over 12 amino acids.

The J gene is TRBJ1-5, the V gene TRBV15, with D perhaps TRBD1 (6 bases). The CDR3 runs to 16 residues. The V and J ends lost 3 bases and 7 bases respectively, with 19 bases between them. Per germline, CDR1 LNHNV and CDR2 YYDKDF (reference sequence). Here the CDR3 DNA reads TGTGCCACCAGCAGTGAGGGGGACGGGCAAATACAGCCCCAGCATTTT. Its protein product is CATSSEGDGQIQPQHF.

The rearrangement links TRBV2 to TRBJ2-4; TRBD2 aligns across 8 bases. The J segment lost 0 bases and the V segment lost 6 bases, leaving 4 bases of the junction unmatched. In germline, CDR1 is SNHLY, CDR2 FYNNEI. The CDR3 runs to 15 residues. As DNA, the CDR3 is TGTGCCAGCAGGGTAGCGGGGTTAGCCAAAAACATTCAGTACTTC. The encoded protein is CASRVAGLAKNIQYF. The complete variable domain, with remaining parts taken from reference TRBV2 and TRBJ2-4, reads EPEVTQTPSHQVTQMGQEVILRCVPISNHLYFYWYRQILGQKVEFLVSFYNNEISEKSEIFDDQFSVERPDGSNFTLKIRSTKLEDSAMYFCASRVAGLAKNIQYFGAGTRLSVL.

The V gene is TRBV7-9, the J gene TRBJ2-5; 8 bases map to TRBD2. The CDR3 spans 16 residues. Germline trimming cut 5 bases from V and 1 base from J; bases unmatched to any gene: 9. Germline V lookup: CDR1 SEHNR, CDR2 FQNEAQ (reference sequence). This CDR3 is CASSPPGTRAQETQYF. The CDR3 nucleotides read TGTGCCAGCAGCCCGCCCGGGACTAGGGCCCAAGAGACCCAGTACTTC.

This clone was detected only a few times. The chain couples TRBV6-5 to TRBJ1-1; D ambiguous. Germline V gene data show CDR1 as MNHEY and CDR2 as SVGAGI. Trimming removed 0 bases at V and 5 bases at J, with 7 bases between. CDR3 length: 13 residues. In nucleotides, the CDR3 is TGTGCCAGCAGTTACTCGAGGGAAACTGAAGCTTTCTTT. Translation gives CASSYSRETEAFF.

The genes are TRBV5-1 and TRBJ1-1; D not certain. Germline lookup yields CDR1 SGHRS and CDR2 YFSETQ. The CDR3 spans 16 residues. Trimming took 6 bases from V and 1 from J, leaving 19 bases between them. CDR3: CASTVLPTSQNTEAFF. For the CDR3, the DNA is TGCGCCAGCACTGTCCTCCCAACGAGCCAGAACACTGAAGCTTTCTTT.